The 31 T cell receptor beta chains reported below all come from one sample, sequenced in a study of spatial heterogeneity in lung cancer. TCRdb re-analysed the 5' RACE reads in MiXCR, keeping a single row per CDR3 protein. The sample holds around 7,500 distinct CDR3 sequences, approximately 17% seen once. No antigens are known for them. Time point specified: sample taken at primary tumor resection. General observations from the study: The study found that expanded intratumoral alpha and beta TCR counts tracked tumor mutation counts.

Source: lung tumor tissue, taken at surgery. These receptor sequences come from a female donor with early-stage non-small cell lung cancer.

The table lists this clonotype with a few counts. The chain uses TRBV10-3 and TRBJ1-1; 7 bases fit TRBD1. Per germline, CDR1 ENHRY and CDR2 SYGVKD. V trimming: 4 bases; J trimming: 1 base; junction bases outside the gene matches: 9. The CDR3 extends over 16 amino acids. The CDR3 is CAISGRLGQSNTEAFF. Here the CDR3 DNA reads TGTGCCATCAGTGGGCGTTTGGGACAGTCGAACACTGAAGCTTTCTTT.

Within the sample, this clonotype is medium-sized. The rearrangement links TRBV5-6 to TRBJ2-7; weak D call: TRBD1 (6 bases). V was clipped by 4 bases and J by 6 bases, with 17 bases between them. The CDR3 extends over 14 amino acids. Germline loops: CDR1 SGHDT, CDR2 YYEEEE. The CDR3 DNA reads as TGTGCCAGCAGCGCCCGGGACACGGAGACCGAGCAGTACTTC. Its translation: CASSARDTETEQYF.

The chain has TRBV7-9 and TRBJ2-5; TRBD1 agrees at 9 bases. The CDR3 spans 17 residues. Germline lookup yields CDR1 SEHNR and CDR2 FQNEAQ (reference sequence). V gave up 5 bases and J gave up 4 bases; unmatched junction bases: 14. The CDR3 here is CASSPGTGSLIGETQYF. As DNA, the CDR3 is TGTGCCAGCAGCCCGGGGACAGGGTCGTTGATCGGAGAGACCCAGTACTTC.

V usage is TRBV24-1 and J usage is TRBJ2-3, with TRBD2 matching 12 bases. Germline V CDR1 and CDR2: KGHDR, SFDVKD. This CDR3 comprises 16 residues. The ends lost 2 bases at V and 5 bases at J; junction bases unmatched: 4. In DNA form, the CDR3 reads TGTGCCACCAGTGATTCTAGCGGGGGGGCCGTAGATACGCAGTATTTT. Translating it yields CATSDSSGGAVDTQYF.

This chain uses TRBV5-8 with TRBJ2-3; D unresolved. The CDR3 consists of 16 residues. Looked up from germline, CDR1 is SGHTS and CDR2 is YDEGEE. Trimming left V 0 bases short and J 0 bases short, with 11 bases between. The CDR3 is CASSLEGILSTDTQYF. In nucleotides, the CDR3 is TGTGCCAGCAGCTTGGAAGGGATACTTAGCACAGATACGCAGTATTTT.

The V gene is TRBV20-1, the J gene TRBJ2-1; D is unresolved. Trimming stripped 3 bases from V and 0 bases from J, with 15 bases between. CDR1 DFQATT and CDR2 SNEGSKA come from the germline V gene (reference sequence). CDR3 length equals 16 residues. CDR3 nucleotide sequence: TGCAGTGCTAGTAAGCGTTCAAGAATCTCCTACAATGAGCAGTTCTTC. Protein product: CSASKRSRISYNEQFF.

Sample share makes this clonotype medium-sized. CDR3 sequence reads: CAISESQGLGADTQYF. DNA for the CDR3: TGTGCCATCAGTGAGTCTCAGGGGCTAGGGGCAGATACGCAGTATTTT. The V and J genes are TRBV10-3 and TRBJ2-3; a possible D gene is TRBD1 (6 bases). The V and J ends lost 0 bases and 4 bases respectively, with 14 bases between them. CDR3 length: 16 amino acids. CDR1 is ENHRY and CDR2 is SYGVKD in the germline V gene.

J is TRBJ2-7 and V is TRBV7-9; 8 bases align to TRBD1. This CDR3 is built from 13 residues. The V and J ends lost 6 bases and 7 bases, in that order; junction bases with no gene match: 8. Germline V gene lookup returns CDR1 SEHNR and CDR2 FQNEAQ (reference sequence). The CDR3 protein is CASSSGGLWEQYF. The CDR3 DNA is TGTGCCAGCAGTTCAGGGGGCCTTTGGGAGCAGTACTTC.

The V gene is TRBV28, the J gene TRBJ1-6; 7 positions agree with TRBD1. This CDR3 has 15 amino acids. Germline CDR1 MDHEN, CDR2 SYDVKM. V trimming: 3 bases; J trimming: 10 bases; junction bases outside the gene matches: 9. The CDR3 loop reads CASSLGTVGESPLHF. The CDR3 DNA reads as TGTGCCAGCAGTTTGGGGACAGTGGGTGAATCACCCCTCCACTTT.

This clonotype is medium-sized. This chain uses TRBV6-1 with TRBJ2-2; D uncertain. Trimming cost V 2 bases and J 6 bases, with 1 base left between them. The germline V gene has CDR1 MNHNS and CDR2 SASEGT. This CDR3 contains 11 residues. The CDR3 is CASSEPGELFF. CDR3 sequence (DNA): TGTGCCAGCAGTGAACCCGGGGAGCTGTTTTTT.

This clonotype turned up a few times. CDR3 in DNA: TGCAGTGCTAGAGAGGGACAGGGTCTTTATAATTCACCCCTCCACTTT. This sequence encodes CSAREGQGLYNSPLHF. The chain combines TRBV20-1 with TRBJ1-6, with 9 bases that match TRBD1. V was clipped by 0 bases and J by 4 bases; unmatched bases: 4. Looked up from germline, CDR1 is DFQATT and CDR2 is SNEGSKA (reference sequence). The length of the CDR3 is 16 residues.

The V and J genes are TRBV20-1 and TRBJ2-1, with TRBD2 matching over 9 bases. CDR3 size: 17 residues. Looked up from germline, CDR1 is DFQATT and CDR2 is SNEGSKA (reference sequence). Germline trimming cut 0 bases from V and 1 base from J; bases unmatched to any gene: 7. CDR3 sequence: CSARDWLAGISYNEQFF. The CDR3 nucleotides read TGCAGTGCTAGAGATTGGCTAGCGGGGATATCCTACAATGAGCAGTTCTTC.

In its sample, this clonotype ranks as medium-sized. The V gene is TRBV5-4, the J gene TRBJ1-6; D gene uncertain. CDR1 is SGHNT, CDR2 YYREEE, per germline (reference sequence). Trimming stripped 0 bases from V and 6 bases from J, with 7 bases between. This CDR3 region has 14 residues. The CDR3 spells CASSLVGVNSPLHF. The CDR3 nucleotides read TGTGCCAGCAGCTTGGTCGGGGTTAATTCACCCCTCCACTTT.

V usage is TRBV5-1 and J usage is TRBJ2-5; 9 nucleotides align to TRBD1. Germline V gene data show CDR1 as SGHRS and CDR2 as YFSETQ. This CDR3 is 16 amino acids long. Germline trimming cut 4 bases from V and 3 bases from J; bases unmatched to any gene: 10. CDR3 in DNA: TGCGCCAGCAGCCTGATCGACAGGGGGGAGGAAGAGACCCAGTACTTC. Translating it yields CASSLIDRGEEETQYF.

Written as DNA, the CDR3 is TGTGCCAGCAGCTTCTCCCAGGGTCTAGGGTCTGGAAACACCATATATTTT. It yields the protein CASSFSQGLGSGNTIYF. The chain couples TRBV7-2 to TRBJ1-3, with TRBD1 as a possible D gene (5 bases). CDR1 SGHTA and CDR2 FQGNSA come from the germline V gene. The V end was cut by 3 bases, the J end by 1 base, with 16 bases between. The CDR3 is 17 residues long. The full variable domain, in which reference TRBV7-2 and TRBJ1-3 provide the parts outside the CDR3, is GAGVSQSPSNKVTEKGKDVELRCDPISGHTALYWYRQSLGQGLEFLIYFQGNSAPDKSGLPSDRFSAERTGGSVSTLTIQRTQQEDSAVYLCASSFSQGLGSGNTIYFGEGSWLTVV.

This clonotype has just one count. The rearrangement joins TRBV19 to TRBJ1-4; D is unclear. This CDR3 comprises 15 residues. Germline V CDR1 and CDR2: LNHDA, SQIVND (reference sequence). V was cut by 5 bases and J by 1 base, with 11 bases left in between. The CDR3 nucleotides read TGTGCCAGTAGTTCTTCGGGGAGAACTAATGAAAAACTGTTTTTT. This encodes CASSSSGRTNEKLFF.

The rearrangement joins TRBV30 to TRBJ2-5, with TRBD2 matching over 15 bases. Germline V gene lookup returns CDR1 GTSNPN and CDR2 SVGIG (reference sequence). The V and J ends lost 3 bases and 6 bases, in that order; junction bases with no gene match: 8. The CDR3 has 16 amino acids. The DNA for the CDR3 is TGTGCCTGGAGCGGACTAGCGGGGGGGTTAAGAAAGACCCAGTACTTC. It codes for CAWSGLAGGLRKTQYF.

The rearrangement joins TRBV5-1 to TRBJ2-3; D is ambiguous. V lost 1 base, J lost 3 bases, and 12 bases lay in between. This CDR3 has 15 amino acids. Germline CDR1 reads SGHRS; CDR2 reads YFSETQ. CDR3 nucleotides: TGCGCCAGCAGCTTGAAGGGTGGGGAAACAGATACGCAGTATTTT. Amino acid sequence: CASSLKGGETDTQYF.

This sequence joins TRBV10-3 and TRBJ1-3; 9 nucleotides agree with TRBD1. V gave up 5 bases and J gave up 0 bases; unmatched junction bases: 11. CDR1 and CDR2 (germline): ENHRY, SYGVKD. The CDR3 length is 18 residues. CDR3 sequence (DNA): TGTGCCATCAGTCTATCACCGGGACAGGGTTCCTCTGGAAACACCATATATTTT. This gives the protein CAISLSPGQGSSGNTIYF.

This clonotype is labeled as medium-sized. This chain joins TRBV4-2 and TRBJ1-1, with 8 positions matching TRBD1. The CDR3 has 15 amino acids. The germline V gene has CDR1 LGHNA and CDR2 YNFKEQ. J gave up 3 bases and V 6 bases, and 9 bases lay outside the gene matches. CDR3 in DNA: TGTGCCAGCAGGCGAGGACAGGGAGGGTACACTGAAGCTTTCTTT. It encodes CASRRGQGGYTEAFF.

This clonotype was found a few times. J is TRBJ2-5 and V is TRBV5-1; D tentatively reads TRBD1 or TRBD2 (5 bases each). This CDR3 has 14 amino acids. Germline V gene sequence: CDR1 SGHRS, CDR2 YFSETQ. With 3 bases removed from V and 2 bases from J, the gap between germline ends came to 11 bases. The CDR3, as DNA: TGCGCCAGCAGCTGGGGGAGTATGCAAGAGACCCAGTACTTC. The encoded protein is CASSWGSMQETQYF. Together with reference TRBV5-1 and TRBJ2-5, the CDR3 gives the full variable domain: KAGVTQTPRYLIKTRGQQVTLSCSPISGHRSVSWYQQTPGQGLQFLFEYFSETQRNKGNFPGRFSGRQFSNSRSEMNVSTLELGDSALYLCASSWGSMQETQYFGPGTRLLVL.

The chain is built from TRBV11-2 and TRBJ2-3; D perhaps matches TRBD1 (5 bases). The CDR3 totals 16 residues. V was clipped by 1 base and J by 0 bases, with 11 bases between them. CDR1 SGHAT and CDR2 FQNNGV come from the germline V gene. The CDR3 nucleotides read TGTGCCAGCAGCTTAGGTGCAGGGCCTAGCACAGATACGCAGTATTTT. Its protein is CASSLGAGPSTDTQYF.

By sample fraction, this clonotype is medium-sized. V usage is TRBV9 and J usage is TRBJ1-1; 7 bases agree with TRBD1. Germline trimming cut 3 bases from V and 0 bases from J; bases unmatched to any gene: 5. The CDR3 consists of 15 residues. Germline loops: CDR1 SGDLS, CDR2 YYNGEE. Here the CDR3 reads CASSGQGVMNTEAFF. CDR3 nucleotides: TGTGCCAGCAGCGGACAGGGAGTGATGAACACTGAAGCTTTCTTT.

This clonotype showed up just a few times. This chain links TRBV12-3 or TRBV12-4 with TRBJ2-7, with 9 bases identical to TRBD1. This CDR3 has 15 residues. The V and J ends lost 6 bases and 3 bases, in that order; junction bases with no gene match: 9. CDR3 loop: CASSGTGPNLYEQYF. The CDR3 DNA is TGTGCCAGCAGCGGGACAGGGCCGAACCTCTACGAGCAGTACTTC.

By sample fraction, this clonotype is medium-sized (0.01 to 0.1%). V and J are TRBV2 and TRBJ1-1, with D perhaps TRBD1 (6 bases). CDR3 length equals 13 residues. Germline V gene lookup returns CDR1 SNHLY and CDR2 FYNNEI. The V end lost 6 bases, the J end lost 4 bases, and 12 bases lay between the germline ends. The DNA for the CDR3 is TGTGCCAGCAGAATCGGGGGCCTCACTGAAGCTTTCTTT. Protein product: CASRIGGLTEAFF.

Relative to its sample, this clonotype is large. The CDR3 loop is CASSRTGQRETQYF. CDR3 nucleotide sequence: TGTGCCAGCAGCCGGACAGGGCAGAGAGAGACCCAGTACTTC. The rearrangement uses TRBV7-8 and TRBJ2-5; 8 nucleotides line up with TRBD1. The CDR3 is 14 amino acids. Germline assignment: CDR1 SGHVS and CDR2 FQNEAQ. V shed 5 bases, J shed 4 bases, and the junction held 6 bases outside the gene matches.

This chain uses TRBV10-3 with TRBJ1-1; D ambiguous. The germline CDR1 and CDR2 sequences are ENHRY and SYGVKD. V was pared by 2 bases and J by 6 bases, with 13 bases between. The CDR3 is 14 residues long. The CDR3, as DNA: TGTGCCATCAGTGAGAACGACCCACAGCCTGAAGCTTTCTTT. Translation gives CAISENDPQPEAFF.

V gene TRBV7-9 combines with J gene TRBJ2-2, with D perhaps given as TRBD1 or TRBD2 (5 bases each). Germline values: CDR1 SEHNR, CDR2 FQNEAQ (reference sequence). V lost 5 bases and J lost 9, with 13 bases in between. The CDR3 spans 13 residues. CDR3 bases: TGTGCCAGCAGCGGGGCCGGGAACCGGGAGCTGTTTTTT. It specifies CASSGAGNRELFF.

V gene TRBV16 combines with J gene TRBJ1-1, with D tentatively TRBD1 (6 bases). The CDR3 is made up of 15 amino acids. Germline V lookup: CDR1 KGHSY, CDR2 FQNENV. V lost 2 bases and J 1 base, leaving 11 bases between the germline ends. The CDR3 is CASSQQGFGNTEAFF. Written as DNA, the CDR3 is TGTGCCAGCAGCCAACAGGGGTTCGGGAACACTGAAGCTTTCTTT.

This clonotype has only a few counts. V gene TRBV5-1 combines with J gene TRBJ1-2; D may be TRBD1 (6 bases). The CDR3 consists of 14 residues. Trimming took 4 bases from V and 8 from J, leaving 18 bases between them. Germline V gives CDR1 SGHRS, CDR2 YFSETQ. The CDR3 DNA reads as TGCGCCAGCAGCGAATTAGGACAGTCTTCCGGCTACACCTTC. Protein product: CASSELGQSSGYTF.

The chain has TRBV2 and TRBJ2-2; tentatively, D is TRBD1 (5 bases). This CDR3 has 15 amino acids. Germline V gene data show CDR1 as SNHLY and CDR2 as FYNNEI. The ends were cut back, 2 bases at V and 7 bases at J, with 14 bases in the middle. CDR3 loop: CASSETETESGELFF. The CDR3, as DNA: TGTGCCAGCAGTGAAACAGAGACAGAGAGCGGGGAGCTGTTTTTT.